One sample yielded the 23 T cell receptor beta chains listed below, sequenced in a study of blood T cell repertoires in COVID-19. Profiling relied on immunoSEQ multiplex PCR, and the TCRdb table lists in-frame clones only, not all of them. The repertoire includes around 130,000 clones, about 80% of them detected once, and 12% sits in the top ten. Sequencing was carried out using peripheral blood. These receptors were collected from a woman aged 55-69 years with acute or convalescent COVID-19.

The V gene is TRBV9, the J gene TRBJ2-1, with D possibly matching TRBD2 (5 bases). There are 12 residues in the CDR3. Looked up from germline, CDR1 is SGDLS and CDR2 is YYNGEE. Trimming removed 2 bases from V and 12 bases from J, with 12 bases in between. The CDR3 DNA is TGTGCCAGCAGCGTGAACTCTAGCCCGCAGTTCTTC. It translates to CASSVNSSPQFF.

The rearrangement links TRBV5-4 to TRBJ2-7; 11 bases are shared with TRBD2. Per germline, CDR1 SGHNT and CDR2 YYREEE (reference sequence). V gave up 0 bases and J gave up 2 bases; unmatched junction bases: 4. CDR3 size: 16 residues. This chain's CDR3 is CASSLAGTSGTYEQYF. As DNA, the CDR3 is TGTGCCAGCAGCTTGGCCGGGACTAGCGGAACCTACGAGCAGTACTTC.

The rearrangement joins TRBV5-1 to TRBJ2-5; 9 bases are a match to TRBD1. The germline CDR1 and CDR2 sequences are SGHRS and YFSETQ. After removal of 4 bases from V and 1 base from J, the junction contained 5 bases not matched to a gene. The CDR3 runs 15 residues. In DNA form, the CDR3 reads TGCGCCAGCAGCGTTACAGGGGGCATCCAAGAGACCCAGTACTTC. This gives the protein CASSVTGGIQETQYF.

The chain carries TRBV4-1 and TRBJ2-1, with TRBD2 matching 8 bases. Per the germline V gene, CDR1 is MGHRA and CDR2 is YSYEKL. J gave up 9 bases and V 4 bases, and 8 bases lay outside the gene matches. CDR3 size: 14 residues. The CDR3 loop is CASSLSRGALEQFF. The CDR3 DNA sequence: TGCGCCAGCAGCCTGTCGCGGGGGGCTCTTGAGCAGTTCTTC.

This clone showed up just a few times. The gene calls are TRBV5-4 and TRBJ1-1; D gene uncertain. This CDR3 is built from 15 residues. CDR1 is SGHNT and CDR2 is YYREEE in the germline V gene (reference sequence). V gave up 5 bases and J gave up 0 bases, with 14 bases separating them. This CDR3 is CASSPPRFMNTEAFF. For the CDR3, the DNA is TGTGCCAGCAGTCCGCCGAGGTTCATGAACACTGAAGCTTTCTTT. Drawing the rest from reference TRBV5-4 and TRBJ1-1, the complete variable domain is ETGVTQSPTHLIKTRGQQVTLRCSSQSGHNTVSWYQQALGQGPQFIFQYYREEENGRGNFPPRFSGLQFPNYSSELNVNALELDDSALYLCASSPPRFMNTEAFFGQGTRLTVV.

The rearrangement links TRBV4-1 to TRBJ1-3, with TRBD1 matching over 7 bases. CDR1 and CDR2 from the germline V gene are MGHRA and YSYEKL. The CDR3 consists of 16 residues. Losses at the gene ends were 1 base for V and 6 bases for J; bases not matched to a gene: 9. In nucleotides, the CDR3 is TGCGCCAGCAGCCAAGGAGAGGGGGCAGGAGAAAACACCATATATTTT. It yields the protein CASSQGEGAGENTIYF.

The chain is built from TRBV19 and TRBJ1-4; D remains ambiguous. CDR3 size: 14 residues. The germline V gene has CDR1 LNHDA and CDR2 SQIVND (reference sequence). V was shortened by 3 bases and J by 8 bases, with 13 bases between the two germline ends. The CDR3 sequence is CASSMGGFDEKLFF. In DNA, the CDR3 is TGTGCCAGTAGTATGGGAGGGTTCGACGAAAAACTGTTTTTT. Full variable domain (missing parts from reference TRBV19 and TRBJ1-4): DGGITQSPKYLFRKEGQNVTLSCEQNLNHDAMYWYRQDPGQGLRLIYYSQIVNDFQKGDIAEGYSVSREKKESFPLTVTSAQKNPTAFYLCASSMGGFDEKLFFGSGTQLSVL.

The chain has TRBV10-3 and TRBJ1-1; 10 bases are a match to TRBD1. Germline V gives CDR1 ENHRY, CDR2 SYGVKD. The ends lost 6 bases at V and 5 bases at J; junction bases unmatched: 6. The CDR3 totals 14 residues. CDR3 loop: CAIRGTGVGTEAFF. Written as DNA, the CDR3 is TGTGCCATCAGGGGGACAGGGGTGGGGACTGAAGCTTTCTTT.

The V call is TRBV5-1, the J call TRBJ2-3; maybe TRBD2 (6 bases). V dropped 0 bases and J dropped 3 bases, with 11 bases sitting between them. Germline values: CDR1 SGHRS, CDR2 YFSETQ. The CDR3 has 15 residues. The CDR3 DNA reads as TGCGCCAGCAGCTTGGTGGGGACTTCAACAGATACGCAGTATTTT. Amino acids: CASSLVGTSTDTQYF.

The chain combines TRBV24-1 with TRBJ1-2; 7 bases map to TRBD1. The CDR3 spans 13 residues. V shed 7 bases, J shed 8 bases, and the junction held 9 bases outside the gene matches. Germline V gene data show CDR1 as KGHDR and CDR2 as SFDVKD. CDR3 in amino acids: CATREKDRAGYTF. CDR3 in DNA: TGTGCCACCAGAGAAAAAGACAGGGCGGGCTACACCTTC.

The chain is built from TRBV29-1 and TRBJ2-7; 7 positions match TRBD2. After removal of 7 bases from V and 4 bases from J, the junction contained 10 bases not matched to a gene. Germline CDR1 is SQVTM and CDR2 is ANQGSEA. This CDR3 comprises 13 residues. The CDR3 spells CSARNGGMYEQYF. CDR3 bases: TGCAGCGCCCGAAACGGGGGGATGTACGAGCAGTACTTC.

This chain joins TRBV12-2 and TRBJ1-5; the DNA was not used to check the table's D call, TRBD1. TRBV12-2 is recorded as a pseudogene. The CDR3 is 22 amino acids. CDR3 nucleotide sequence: TGTGCAAGTCGCTTATCTCAGTCCTCACCGGGACAGGAGGTGCCCCGCTATCAGCCCCAGCATTTT. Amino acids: CASRLSQSSPGQEVPRYQPQHF.

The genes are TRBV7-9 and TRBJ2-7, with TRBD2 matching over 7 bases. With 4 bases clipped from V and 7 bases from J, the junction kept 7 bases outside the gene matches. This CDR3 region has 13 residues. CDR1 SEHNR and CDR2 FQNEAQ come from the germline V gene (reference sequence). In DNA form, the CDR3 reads TGTGCCAGCAGCTATAGGGAGGGCGGGGAGCAGTACGTC. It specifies CASSYREGGEQYV.

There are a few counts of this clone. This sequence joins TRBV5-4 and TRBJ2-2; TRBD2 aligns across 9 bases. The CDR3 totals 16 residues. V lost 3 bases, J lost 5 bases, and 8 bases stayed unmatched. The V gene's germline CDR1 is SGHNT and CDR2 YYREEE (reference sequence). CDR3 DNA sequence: TGTGCCAGCAGCTCTCTTAGCGGGGGTGCGACCGGGGAGCTGTTTTTT. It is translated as CASSSLSGGATGELFF.

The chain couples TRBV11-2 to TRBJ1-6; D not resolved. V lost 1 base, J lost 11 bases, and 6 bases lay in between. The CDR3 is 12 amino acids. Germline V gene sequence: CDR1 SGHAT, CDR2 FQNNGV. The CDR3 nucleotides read TGTGCCAGCAGCTTAGGGCTTACACCCCTCCACTTT. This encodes CASSLGLTPLHF.

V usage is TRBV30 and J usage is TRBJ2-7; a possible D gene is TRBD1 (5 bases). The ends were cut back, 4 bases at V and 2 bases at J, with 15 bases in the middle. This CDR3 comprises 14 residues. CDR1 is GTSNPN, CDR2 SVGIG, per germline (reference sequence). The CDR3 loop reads CAWTSRGYPYEQYF. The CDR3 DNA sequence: TGTGCCTGGACTAGTAGGGGTTACCCCTACGAGCAGTACTTC.

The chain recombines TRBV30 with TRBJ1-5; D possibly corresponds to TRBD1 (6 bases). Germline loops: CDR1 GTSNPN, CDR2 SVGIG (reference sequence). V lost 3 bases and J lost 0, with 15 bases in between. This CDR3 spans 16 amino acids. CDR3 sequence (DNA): TGTGCCTGGAGGGAACAGGGAACTAATAGCAATCAGCCCCAGCATTTT. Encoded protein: CAWREQGTNSNQPQHF. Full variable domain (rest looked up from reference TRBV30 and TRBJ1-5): SQTIHQWPATLVQPVGSPLSLECTVEGTSNPNLYWYRQAAGRGLQLLFYSVGIGQISSEVPQNLSASRPQDRQFILSSKKLLLSDSGFYLCAWREQGTNSNQPQHFGDGTRLSIL.

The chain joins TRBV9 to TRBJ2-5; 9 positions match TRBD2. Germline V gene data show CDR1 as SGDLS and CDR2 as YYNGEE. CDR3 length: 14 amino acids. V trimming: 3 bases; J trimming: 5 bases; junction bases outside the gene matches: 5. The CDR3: CASSEAGGPETQYF. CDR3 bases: TGTGCCAGCAGCGAGGCGGGGGGGCCTGAGACCCAGTACTTC.

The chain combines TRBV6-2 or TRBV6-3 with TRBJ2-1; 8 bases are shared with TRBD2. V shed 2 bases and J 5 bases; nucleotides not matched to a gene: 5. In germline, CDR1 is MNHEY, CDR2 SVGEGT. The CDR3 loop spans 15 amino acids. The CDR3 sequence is CASSYTLAANNEQFF. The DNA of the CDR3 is TGTGCCAGCAGTTACACACTAGCGGCTAACAATGAGCAGTTCTTC.

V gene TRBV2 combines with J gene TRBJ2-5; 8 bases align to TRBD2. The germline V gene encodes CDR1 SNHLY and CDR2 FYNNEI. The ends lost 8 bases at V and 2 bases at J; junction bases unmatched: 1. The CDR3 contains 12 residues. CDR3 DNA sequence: TGTGCCAGCGGCGGGGGGCAAGAGACCCAGTACTTC. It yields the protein CASGGGQETQYF.

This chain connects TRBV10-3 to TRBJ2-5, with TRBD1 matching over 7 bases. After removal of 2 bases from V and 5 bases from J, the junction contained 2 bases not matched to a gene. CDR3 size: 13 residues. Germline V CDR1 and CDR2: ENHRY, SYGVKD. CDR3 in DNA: TGTGCCATCAGTGAGACAGGGGCCGAGACCCAGTACTTC. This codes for CAISETGAETQYF.

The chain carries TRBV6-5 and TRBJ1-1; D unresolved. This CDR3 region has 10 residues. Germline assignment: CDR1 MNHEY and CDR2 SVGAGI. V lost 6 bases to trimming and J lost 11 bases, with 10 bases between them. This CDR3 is CASRAAGAFF. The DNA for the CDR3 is TGTGCCAGCAGAGCCGCCGGGGCTTTCTTT.

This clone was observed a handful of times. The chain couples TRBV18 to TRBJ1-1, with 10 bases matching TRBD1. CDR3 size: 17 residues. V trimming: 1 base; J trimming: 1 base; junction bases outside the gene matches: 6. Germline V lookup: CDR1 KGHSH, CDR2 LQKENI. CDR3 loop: CASSPRSDRGGNTEAFF. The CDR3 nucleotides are TGTGCCAGCTCACCACGGTCGGACAGGGGGGGGAACACTGAAGCTTTCTTT.